This T cell receptor (beta chain) appears in the sequencing data of a study of T cell responses to AZD1222 COVID-19 vaccine. Study-level points and caveats: At study baseline, merely several AZD1222 recipients were seropositive. White British people made up most donors, females outnumbered males, and clonal diversity was possibly underestimated.

Germline CDR1 reads MNHEY; CDR2 reads SMNVEV (reference sequence). The CDR3 has 16 amino acids. V trimming: 4 bases; J trimming: 2 bases; junction bases outside the gene matches: 8. As to this clone: Its antigen is not identified.

Only in-frame clones appear in the TCRdb table, and some are missing; sequencing was by immunoSEQ multiplex PCR. The sample records fewer than 200,000 clones, 85% to 90% being singletons. This clonotype was obtained from an adult who received the AZD1222 COVID-19 vaccine. This chain connects TRBV27 to TRBJ2-3, with 8 bases aligning to TRBD1. This specimen was peripheral blood, taken 28 days after the second AZD1222 dose. CDR3: CASSSHRGISTDTQYF. CDR3 DNA sequence: TGTGCCAGCAGTTCGCACAGGGGGATTTCCACAGATACGCAGTATTTT.